The 5 T cell receptor beta chains given below trace back to one sample, sequenced in a study of blood T cell repertoires in COVID-19. Only in-frame clones appear in the TCRdb table, and some are missing; sequencing was by immunoSEQ multiplex PCR. The sample lists 200,000 to 250,000 clones; around 90% were seen once. The sample consisted of PBMCs or T cells enriched from blood (not recorded which). The origin of the receptors is a woman under 30 who had recovered from COVID-19.

This chain joins TRBV6-2 or TRBV6-3 and TRBJ1-5; 12 nucleotides align to TRBD1. Losses at the gene ends were 4 bases for V and 0 bases for J; bases not matched to a gene: 10. Germline values: CDR1 MNHEY, CDR2 SVGEGT. This CDR3 has 19 amino acids. The CDR3 DNA reads TGTGCCAGCAGTTTAGGACGGGACAGGGGGCTATATAGCAATCAGCCCCAGCATTTT. This gives the protein CASSLGRDRGLYSNQPQHF.

This clone was detected only once. V usage is TRBV7-8 and J usage is TRBJ2-1; 11 nucleotides match TRBD2. Germline-derived CDR1 and CDR2 are SGHVS and FQNEAQ. The ends lost 5 bases at V and 5 bases at J; junction bases unmatched: 5. CDR3 size: 15 residues. Here the CDR3 DNA reads TGTGCCAGCAGCCCGGGACTAGCGGTAGACAATGAGCAGTTCTTC. Translation gives CASSPGLAVDNEQFF.

The gene calls are TRBV7-2 and TRBJ2-7; 12 bases line up with TRBD1. J was trimmed by 6 bases and V by 3 bases; bases with no gene match: 3. The CDR3 is made up of 14 amino acids. Per germline, CDR1 SGHTA and CDR2 FQGNSA. The CDR3 region has the DNA TGTGCCAGCAGCTTCGGGACAGGGGGCTCCGAGCAGTACTTC. It encodes CASSFGTGGSEQYF.

A single count supports this clone. This sequence joins TRBV29-1 and TRBJ1-1; weak D call: TRBD1 (6 bases). Germline CDR1 is SQVTM and CDR2 is ANQGSEA. The CDR3 spans 14 residues. Trimming took 7 bases from V and 1 from J, leaving 16 bases between them. The CDR3 DNA is TGCAGCGGTCGCACCGGGACACCGAACACTGAAGCTTTCTTT. Protein: CSGRTGTPNTEAFF. The whole variable domain, remainder taken from reference TRBV29-1 and TRBJ1-1, is SAVISQKPSRDICQRGTSLTIQCQVDSQVTMMFWYRQQPGQSLTLIATANQGSEATYESGFVIDKFPISRPNLTFSTLTVSNMSPEDSSIYLCSGRTGTPNTEAFFGQGTRLTVV.

This clone was observed a single time. V and J are TRBV14 and TRBJ2-1, with 16 bases that match TRBD2. Germline V gives CDR1 SGHDN, CDR2 FVKESK. CDR3 length equals 16 residues. Losses at the gene ends were 7 bases for V and 6 bases for J; bases not matched to a gene: 6. The CDR3 is CASTPGLAGGLNEQFF. CDR3 nucleotides: TGTGCCAGCACCCCGGGACTAGCGGGAGGGCTCAATGAGCAGTTCTTC.